These T cell receptor beta chains were read from a single sample in a study of blood T cell repertoires in COVID-19. Profiling relied on immunoSEQ multiplex PCR, and the TCRdb table lists in-frame clones only, not all of them. The sample lists a few hundred thousand clones, around nine tenths occurring once. The sample comprised peripheral blood. The receptors were sampled from an elderly man with acute or convalescent COVID-19. CDR3s include the opening cysteine and the closing phenylalanine or tryptophan. Each record gives: J gene, V gene, clone size, D gene, CDR3 length, CDR3 protein, CDR3 DNA. The D gene is left open where the match is weak. Expanded clones get a size class; other rows say once, few or many, or leave the size out.

J gene: TRBJ1-5; V gene: TRBV6-5; clone size: -; D gene: -; CDR3 length: 15; CDR3 protein: CASRKGRGGNQPQHF; CDR3 DNA: TGTGCCAGCAGAAAAGGACGGGGGGGTAATCAGCCCCAGCATTTT
J gene: TRBJ1-1; V gene: TRBV5-1; clone size: few; D gene: -; CDR3 length: 14; CDR3 protein: CASSTGTLNTEAFF; CDR3 DNA: TGCGCCAGCAGCACCGGGACACTGAACACTGAAGCTTTCTTT
J gene: TRBJ2-7; V gene: TRBV2; clone size: -; D gene: -; CDR3 length: 14; CDR3 protein: CASSVGGRGYEQYF; CDR3 DNA: TGTGCCAGCAGTGTGGGGGGAAGGGGCTACGAGCAGTACTTC
J gene: TRBJ2-1; V gene: TRBV5-1; clone size: -; D gene: -; CDR3 length: 16; CDR3 protein: CASSLELASRYNEQFF; CDR3 DNA: TGCGCCAGCAGCTTGGAGCTAGCGTCCCGCTACAATGAGCAGTTCTTC
J gene: TRBJ1-5; V gene: TRBV19; clone size: -; D gene: -; CDR3 length: 13; CDR3 protein: CASNFQGGQPQHF; CDR3 DNA: TGTGCCAGTAATTTCCAGGGTGGTCAGCCCCAGCATTTT
J gene: TRBJ2-5; V gene: TRBV14; clone size: -; D gene: -; CDR3 length: 16; CDR3 protein: CASSPGLLSAQETQYF; CDR3 DNA: TGTGCCAGCAGCCCCGGACTTTTGAGCGCCCAAGAGACCCAGTACTTC
J gene: TRBJ1-4; V gene: TRBV28; clone size: -; D gene: TRBD1; CDR3 length: 15; CDR3 protein: CASNLDRGANEKLFF; CDR3 DNA: TGTGCCAGCAACCTAGACAGGGGTGCTAATGAAAAACTGTTTTTT
J gene: TRBJ2-1; V gene: TRBV19; clone size: -; D gene: TRBD2; CDR3 length: 15; CDR3 protein: CASSIGGGPYNEQFF; CDR3 DNA: TGTGCCAGTAGTATTGGGGGAGGGCCCTACAATGAGCAGTTCTTC
J gene: TRBJ2-7; V gene: TRBV18; clone size: -; D gene: -; CDR3 length: 14; CDR3 protein: CASSAADPGYEQYF; CDR3 DNA: TGTGCCAGCTCGGCGGCGGACCCAGGGTACGAGCAGTACTTC
J gene: TRBJ2-5; V gene: TRBV5-1; clone size: -; D gene: -; CDR3 length: 15; CDR3 protein: CASSLATAAEETQYF; CDR3 DNA: TGCGCCAGCAGCTTGGCGACAGCAGCCGAAGAGACCCAGTACTTC
J gene: TRBJ1-4; V gene: TRBV18; clone size: -; D gene: -; CDR3 length: 13; CDR3 protein: CASSRGRNEKLFF; CDR3 DNA: TGTGCCAGCTCCCGTGGGAGGAATGAAAAACTGTTTTTT
J gene: TRBJ1-4; V gene: TRBV3-1/TRBV3-2; clone size: once; D gene: -; CDR3 length: 14; CDR3 protein: CASSQDTGNEKLFF; CDR3 DNA: TGTGCCAGCAGCCAAGATACAGGGAACGAAAAACTGTTTTTT
J gene: TRBJ2-1; V gene: TRBV19; clone size: -; D gene: -; CDR3 length: 15; CDR3 protein: CASSIPREVVNEQFF; CDR3 DNA: TGTGCCAGTAGTATACCTCGAGAGGTAGTCAATGAGCAGTTCTTC
J gene: TRBJ1-3; V gene: TRBV5-6; clone size: -; D gene: -; CDR3 length: 16; CDR3 protein: CASTFPRYFSGNTIYF; CDR3 DNA: TGTGCCAGCACCTTTCCTCGCTACTTCTCTGGAAACACCATATATTTT
J gene: TRBJ1-1; V gene: TRBV9; clone size: -; D gene: -; CDR3 length: 12; CDR3 protein: CASSLGDTEAFF; CDR3 DNA: TGTGCCAGCAGCCTGGGCGACACTGAAGCTTTCTTT
J gene: TRBJ1-5; V gene: TRBV10-2; clone size: -; D gene: TRBD1; CDR3 length: 14; CDR3 protein: CASSTTGGTQPQHF; CDR3 DNA: TGCGCCAGCAGTACGACAGGGGGCACTCAGCCCCAGCATTTT
J gene: TRBJ1-4; V gene: TRBV28; clone size: once; D gene: TRBD1; CDR3 length: 14; CDR3 protein: CASSPGGGAEKLFF; CDR3 DNA: TGTGCCAGCAGTCCGGGAGGGGGCGCTGAAAAACTGTTTTTT
J gene: TRBJ1-1; V gene: TRBV6-2/TRBV6-3; clone size: few; D gene: -; CDR3 length: 12; CDR3 protein: CASSYTTHEAFF; CDR3 DNA: TGTGCCAGCAGTTATACTACCCACGAAGCTTTCTTT
J gene: TRBJ1-1; V gene: TRBV9; clone size: -; D gene: -; CDR3 length: 14; CDR3 protein: CASSPGVRNTEAFF; CDR3 DNA: TGTGCCAGCAGCCCAGGGGTTAGGAACACTGAAGCTTTCTTT
J gene: TRBJ1-5; V gene: TRBV7-9; clone size: -; D gene: -; CDR3 length: 14; CDR3 protein: CASRHREPDQPQHF; CDR3 DNA: TGTGCCAGCAGACATAGGGAGCCGGATCAGCCCCAGCATTTT
J gene: TRBJ2-7; V gene: TRBV7-9; clone size: -; D gene: -; CDR3 length: 12; CDR3 protein: CASSLSAYEQYF; CDR3 DNA: TGTGCCAGCAGCCTCTCTGCGTACGAGCAGTACTTC
J gene: TRBJ2-3; V gene: TRBV3-1/TRBV3-2; clone size: -; D gene: -; CDR3 length: 16; CDR3 protein: CASSQVRASGTDTQYF; CDR3 DNA: TGTGCCAGCAGCCAAGTGAGGGCTAGCGGCACAGATACGCAGTATTTT
J gene: TRBJ2-2; V gene: TRBV6-5; clone size: -; D gene: -; CDR3 length: 13; CDR3 protein: CASRTKATGELFF; CDR3 DNA: TGTGCCAGCAGGACTAAGGCCACCGGGGAGCTGTTTTTT
J gene: TRBJ1-4; V gene: TRBV7-6; clone size: -; D gene: TRBD1; CDR3 length: 15; CDR3 protein: CASSPTRTGGEKLFF; CDR3 DNA: TGTGCCAGCAGCCCCACTCGGACAGGTGGCGAAAAACTGTTTTTT
J gene: TRBJ1-5; V gene: TRBV19; clone size: once; D gene: -; CDR3 length: 14; CDR3 protein: CASSISRRDQPQHF; CDR3 DNA: TGTGCCAGTAGTATTTCTCGCAGGGATCAGCCCCAGCATTTT
J gene: TRBJ2-3; V gene: TRBV7-9; clone size: -; D gene: TRBD1; CDR3 length: 14; CDR3 protein: CASSPRQGADTQYF; CDR3 DNA: TGTGCCAGCAGCCCCCGACAGGGGGCAGATACGCAGTATTTT
J gene: TRBJ1-2; V gene: TRBV18; clone size: -; D gene: -; CDR3 length: 17; CDR3 protein: CASSPKGRAEGFYGYTF; CDR3 DNA: TGTGCCAGCTCACCGAAAGGAAGGGCCGAGGGTTTTTATGGCTACACCTTC